The 15 T cell receptor beta chains listed next were all sequenced from one sample in a study of radiotherapy plus CTLA-4 blockade in lung cancer. Profiling relied on immunoSEQ multiplex PCR, and the TCRdb table lists in-frame clones only, not all of them. The sample shows roughly 44,000 clones, approximately 91% of them seen only once. The specimen was peripheral blood, collected from a patient treated with radiotherapy plus ipilimumab. The receptors were sampled from a human donor with non-small cell lung cancer whose response to radiotherapy plus ipilimumab could not be evaluated.

The chain has TRBV7-2 and TRBJ1-5; 7 bases are a match to TRBD1. Per germline, CDR1 SGHTA and CDR2 FQGNSA. The CDR3 runs 17 residues. CDR3 DNA sequence: TGTGCTTTTACCCACAGGGGCGAAACATGGGCCAATCAGCCCCAGCATTTT. This codes for CAFTHRGETWANQPQHF.

The CDR3 region is CASSVEPDSYEQYF. DNA for the CDR3: TGTGCCAGCAGCGTAGAACCGGACTCCTACGAGCAGTACTTC. The V gene is TRBV9, the J gene TRBJ2-5; D remains ambiguous. The J call may be in error: the DNA end matches TRBJ2-7 better. The germline V gene encodes CDR1 SGDLS and CDR2 YYNGEE. This CDR3 is 14 amino acids long.

V usage is TRBV10-3 and J usage is TRBJ2-7; TRBD2 is a possible D gene (6 bases). This CDR3 comprises 13 residues. Germline V gene lookup returns CDR1 ENHRY and CDR2 SYGVKD. V lost 4 bases and J lost 3, with 10 bases in between. DNA for the CDR3: TGTGCCATCAGTGTCGGGAGATTCTACGAGCAGTACTTC. As protein: CAISVGRFYEQYF.

Only a few counts were recorded for this clone. The gene calls are TRBV7-9 and TRBJ1-2; D not certain. The CDR3 sequence is 13 residues long. CDR1 and CDR2 from the germline V gene are SEHNR and FQNEAQ (reference sequence). The V end lost 1 base, the J end lost 6 bases, and 9 bases lay between the germline ends. The CDR3 coding sequence is TGTGCCAGCAGCTTAGGGCAGGTGAATGGCTACACCTTC. Its translation: CASSLGQVNGYTF.

The chain couples TRBV18 to TRBJ2-6; D is perhaps TRBD2 (6 bases). Germline V CDR1 and CDR2: KGHSH, LQKENI. CDR3 size: 15 residues. V was cut by 3 bases and J by 0 bases, with 6 bases left in between. CDR3 in amino acids: CASSPGGSGANVLTF. The CDR3 DNA reads as TGTGCCAGCTCACCCGGGGGCTCTGGGGCCAACGTCCTGACTTTC.

The chain has TRBV27 and TRBJ2-7, with a weak D call TRBD2 (5 bases). There are 15 residues in the CDR3. The V and J ends lost 5 bases and 0 bases respectively, with 14 bases between them. Germline V gene data show CDR1 as MNHEY and CDR2 as SMNVEV (reference sequence). The CDR3 nucleotides are TGTGCCAGCAGTCTCGAGGTAGCGACCTCCTACGAGCAGTACTTC. The encoded protein is CASSLEVATSYEQYF.

The rearrangement uses TRBV6-5 and TRBJ2-4; possibly TRBD1 for D (7 bases). Deletions cut 6 bases from V and 9 bases from J, with 21 bases between. This CDR3 is 15 amino acids long. The germline CDR1 and CDR2 sequences are MNHEY and SVGAGI. CDR3 sequence: CASSTGEAQKAIQYF. CDR3 DNA: TGTGCCAGCAGCACAGGGGAGGCTCAAAAAGCCATTCAGTACTTC.

The count of this clone is one. The chain recombines TRBV28 with TRBJ1-1; TRBD1 is a possible D gene (5 bases). The CDR3 extends over 11 amino acids. The germline gives CDR1 MDHEN, CDR2 SYDVKM. Trimming cost V 5 bases and J 11 bases, with 12 bases left between them. This CDR3 is CASSQGNGAFF. The CDR3 DNA follows: TGTGCCAGCAGTCAGGGTAATGGTGCTTTCTTT.

The rearrangement links TRBV19 to TRBJ1-2; 7 nucleotides line up with TRBD1. Trimming cost V 3 bases and J 0 bases; bases outside gene matches: 7. CDR1 is LNHDA and CDR2 is SQIVND in the germline V gene (reference sequence). This CDR3 spans 16 amino acids. For the CDR3, the DNA is TGTGCCAGTAGTATCCTCGGACAGGAGGCTAACTATGGCTACACCTTC. Amino acid sequence: CASSILGQEANYGYTF.

The gene calls are TRBV9 and TRBJ1-1, with D hard to call. Germline V gene sequence: CDR1 SGDLS, CDR2 YYNGEE. The CDR3 is 14 amino acids. V was trimmed by 2 bases and J by 4 bases, leaving 12 bases between them. The CDR3 protein is CASSVGGEGTEAFF. The CDR3 DNA sequence: TGTGCCAGCAGCGTTGGAGGAGAGGGCACTGAAGCTTTCTTT.

The V call is TRBV15, the J call TRBJ2-5; 9 bases are shared with TRBD2. The CDR3 spans 14 residues. Germline-derived CDR1 and CDR2 are LNHNV and YYDKDF (reference sequence). With V trimmed by 7 bases and J by 2 bases, 5 bases remained unmatched. The CDR3 DNA reads TGTGCCACCACCATAGCGGGAGCTCAAGAGACCCAGTACTTC. Translating it yields CATTIAGAQETQYF.

The chain joins TRBV7-2 to TRBJ1-6; a weak D match, TRBD1 (6 bases). Trimming took 10 bases from V and 8 from J, leaving 15 bases between them. This CDR3 has 13 residues. Germline lookup yields CDR1 SGHTA and CDR2 FQGNSA. Here the CDR3 reads CATAFYRDSPLHF. The DNA of the CDR3 is TGTGCCACCGCCTTTTACAGGGATTCACCCCTCCACTTT.

V usage is TRBV11-3 and J usage is TRBJ2-2; tentatively, D is TRBD1 (6 bases). Germline CDR1 is SGHNT and CDR2 is YENEEA. The CDR3 covers 14 residues. V lost 4 bases and J 4 bases, leaving 10 bases between the germline ends. The CDR3 sequence: CASSSGQSTGELFF. Written as DNA, the CDR3 is TGTGCCAGCAGCTCCGGACAGAGCACCGGGGAGCTGTTTTTT. The complete variable domain, with remaining parts taken from reference TRBV11-3 and TRBJ2-2, reads EAGVVQSPRYKIIEKKQPVAFWCNPISGHNTLYWYLQNLGQGPELLIRYENEEAVDDSQLPKDRFSAERLKGVDSTLKIQPAELGDSAVYLCASSSGQSTGELFFGEGSRLTVL.

The genes are TRBV6-6 and TRBJ1-3, with unresolved D. V was clipped by 0 bases and J by 1 base, with 10 bases between them. Germline CDR1 is MNHNY and CDR2 is SVGAGI (reference sequence). This CDR3 spans 16 amino acids. CDR3 residues: CASSYSIRSSGNTIYF. The CDR3 nucleotides are TGTGCCAGCAGTTACTCGATACGGAGTTCTGGAAACACCATATATTTT.

In this sample, this clone turned up a few times. The V and J genes are TRBV28 and TRBJ2-1; D gene ambiguous. V was shortened by 3 bases and J by 6 bases, with 3 bases between the two germline ends. Germline assignment: CDR1 MDHEN and CDR2 SYDVKM. The CDR3 extends over 11 amino acids. The CDR3 here is CASSFLNEQFF. CDR3 bases: TGTGCCAGCAGTTTCCTCAATGAGCAGTTCTTC.